A selection of T cell receptor beta chains follows, all from one sample in a study of identical twins. TCRdb called the 5' RACE reads again in MiXCR, with one record for every CDR3 protein. The sample lists fewer than 350,000 distinct CDR3 sequences, about 8.1% occurring once. The sample was also linked to a second study, of yellow fever vaccine responses in identical twins.

Sequencing was performed on memory (CD45RO+) T cells sorted from blood. The source of these receptors is a woman between 18 and 30 years old in good health. CDR3s include the opening cysteine and the closing phenylalanine or tryptophan. A D gene is named only where the DNA matches it firmly. Size is stated for part of the rows, as once, few or many counts, or as a class when the clone is expanded.

TRBJ2-2,TRBD1,TRBV7-3,14,few,TGTGCCAGCAGCCGAACAGGGGCGGGCGGGGAGCTGTTTTTT,CASSRTGAGGELFF
TRBJ2-1,TRBD1,TRBV4-2,15,many,TGTGCCAGCAGCCAAGACCCTACAGGGGGCAATGAGCAGTTCTTC,CASSQDPTGGNEQFF
TRBJ1-1,.,TRBV5-1,15,many,TGCGCCAGCAGCCCCTCCTGGGTTTGGGGCACTGAAGCTTTCTTT,CASSPSWVWGTEAFF
TRBJ2-1,.,TRBV28,17,.,TGTGCCAGCAGTTTCAAGAAAGAGCGGATTTCCTACAATGAGCAGTTCTTC,CASSFKKERISYNEQFF
TRBJ2-1,.,TRBV9,15,few,TGTGCCAGCAGCGTAGACGGTCACTCCTACAATGAGCAGTTCTTC,CASSVDGHSYNEQFF
TRBJ1-1,.,TRBV20-1,12,.,TGCAGTGCTAAAACAGGGAACACTGAAGCTTTCTTT,CSAKTGNTEAFF
TRBJ1-1,.,TRBV12-3/TRBV12-4,12,.,TGTGCCAGCAGTTTGGCGGCAGATAAAGCTTTCTTT,CASSLAADKAFF
TRBJ2-6,.,TRBV18,16,.,TGTGCCAGCTCACCGGTCGAAAACTCTGGGGCCAACGTCCTGACTTTC,CASSPVENSGANVLTF
TRBJ2-1,TRBD2,TRBV11-2,18,.,TGTGCCAGCAGCCCTCCCCCAACGGATACTAGCGGCTACAATGAGCAGTTCTTC,CASSPPPTDTSGYNEQFF
TRBJ1-2,TRBD1,TRBV6-1,14,many,TGTGCCAGCAGTGTGGACAGGCGAAACTATGGCTACACCTTC,CASSVDRRNYGYTF
TRBJ1-6,.,TRBV28,15,.,TGTGCCAGCACCTCACAGGGAAGTGGGAATTCACCCCTCCACTTT,CASTSQGSGNSPLHF
TRBJ2-3,TRBD2,TRBV12-3/TRBV12-4,17,.,TGTGCCAGCAGTTTGGGGACTAGCGGGAGAGTTACAGATACGCAGTATTTT,CASSLGTSGRVTDTQYF
TRBJ1-5,.,TRBV7-9,13,many,TGTGCCAGCAGCTTGGGTGACAATCAGCCCCAGCATTTT,CASSLGDNQPQHF
TRBJ1-1,TRBD1,TRBV4-2,16,few,TGTGCCAGCAGCCTAGAAGGGACAGGGACGAACACTGAAGCTTTCTTT,CASSLEGTGTNTEAFF
TRBJ2-1,TRBD1,TRBV11-2,15,many,TGTGCCAGCAGTTATCGACAGGGGGGGAACAATGAGCAGTTCTTC,CASSYRQGGNNEQFF
TRBJ2-1,TRBD1,TRBV24-1,15,many,TGTGCCACCAGTGACCAAACAGGGGGCTGGTTTGAGCAGTTCTTC,CATSDQTGGWFEQFF
TRBJ2-7,TRBD2,TRBV12-3/TRBV12-4,13,few,TGTGCCAGCAGTTTGGCGGGAGTGGGAGAGCAGTACTTC,CASSLAGVGEQYF
TRBJ2-1,.,TRBV5-1,18,few,TGCGCCAGCAGCTTGGGGGGACGTAGTAGCGGTCGCGATAATGAGCAGTTCTTC,CASSLGGRSSGRDNEQFF
TRBJ2-7,.,TRBV5-6,16,.,TGTGCCAGCAGTGTCAGGGGTACCCTATTCTCCTACGAGCAGTACTTC,CASSVRGTLFSYEQYF
TRBJ2-2,TRBD2,TRBV7-9,15,few,TGTGCCAGCACCAGGGGGACTAGCGGCACCGGGGAGCTGTTTTTT,CASTRGTSGTGELFF
TRBJ2-3,TRBD2,TRBV12-3/TRBV12-4,15,many,TGTGCCAGCAGTCCTGGACTAGCGGGGGCAGATACGCAGTATTTT,CASSPGLAGADTQYF
TRBJ2-6,TRBD1,TRBV5-1,15,.,TGCGCCAGCAGCTTTCAGGGGGTAGGGGCCAACGTCCTGACTTTC,CASSFQGVGANVLTF